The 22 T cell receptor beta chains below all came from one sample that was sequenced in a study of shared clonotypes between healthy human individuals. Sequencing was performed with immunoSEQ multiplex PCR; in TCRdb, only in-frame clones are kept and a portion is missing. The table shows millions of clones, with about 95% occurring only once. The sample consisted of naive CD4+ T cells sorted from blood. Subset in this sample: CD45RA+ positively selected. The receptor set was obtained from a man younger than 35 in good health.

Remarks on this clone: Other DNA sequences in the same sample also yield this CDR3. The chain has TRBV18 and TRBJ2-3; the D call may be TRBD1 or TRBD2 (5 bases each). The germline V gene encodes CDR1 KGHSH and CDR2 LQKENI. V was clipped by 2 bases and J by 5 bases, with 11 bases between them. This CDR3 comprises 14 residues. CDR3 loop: CASSPGARGDTQYF. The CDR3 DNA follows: TGTGCCAGCTCACCAGGGGCTCGGGGAGATACGCAGTATTTT.

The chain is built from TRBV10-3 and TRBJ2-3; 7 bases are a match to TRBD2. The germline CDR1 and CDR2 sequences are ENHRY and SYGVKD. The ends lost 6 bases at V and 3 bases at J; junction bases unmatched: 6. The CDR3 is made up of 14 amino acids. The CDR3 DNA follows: TGTGCCATCAGGCGGGAGCTTGTTACAGATACGCAGTATTTT. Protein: CAIRRELVTDTQYF.

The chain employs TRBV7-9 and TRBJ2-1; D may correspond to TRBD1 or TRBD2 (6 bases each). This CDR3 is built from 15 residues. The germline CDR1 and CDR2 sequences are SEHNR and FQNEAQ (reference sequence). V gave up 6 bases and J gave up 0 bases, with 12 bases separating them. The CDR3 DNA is TGTGCCAGCAGGCGGAGGGGGAGCTCCTACAATGAGCAGTTCTTC. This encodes CASRRRGSSYNEQFF.

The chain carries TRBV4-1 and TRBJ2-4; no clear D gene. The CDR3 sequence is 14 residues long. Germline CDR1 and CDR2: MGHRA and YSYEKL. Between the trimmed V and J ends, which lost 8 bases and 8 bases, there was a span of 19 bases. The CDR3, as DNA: TGCGCCAGCTCCCCCATGACCCTTGGGGACATTCAGTACTTC. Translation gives CASSPMTLGDIQYF.

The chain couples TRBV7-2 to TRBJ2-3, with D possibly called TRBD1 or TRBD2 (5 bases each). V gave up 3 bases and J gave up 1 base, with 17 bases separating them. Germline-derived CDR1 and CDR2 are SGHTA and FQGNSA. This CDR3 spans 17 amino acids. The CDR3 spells CASSLGTQRSGTDTQYF. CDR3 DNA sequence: TGTGCCAGCAGCTTGGGGACGCAGAGATCAGGCACAGATACGCAGTATTTT.

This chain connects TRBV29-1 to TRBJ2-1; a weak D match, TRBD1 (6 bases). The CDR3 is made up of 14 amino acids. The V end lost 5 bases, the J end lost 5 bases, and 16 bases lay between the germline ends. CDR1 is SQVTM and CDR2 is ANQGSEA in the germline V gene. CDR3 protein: CSVYTGHRNNEQFF. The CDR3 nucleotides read TGCAGCGTTTACACGGGACACAGAAACAATGAGCAGTTCTTC.

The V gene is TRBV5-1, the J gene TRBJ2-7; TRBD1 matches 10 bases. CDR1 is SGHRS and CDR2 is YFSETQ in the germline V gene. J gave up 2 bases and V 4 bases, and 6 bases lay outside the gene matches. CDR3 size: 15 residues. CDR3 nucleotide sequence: TGCGCCAGCAGCGGACCCGGGACAGGGGCCTACGAGCAGTACTTC. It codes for CASSGPGTGAYEQYF.

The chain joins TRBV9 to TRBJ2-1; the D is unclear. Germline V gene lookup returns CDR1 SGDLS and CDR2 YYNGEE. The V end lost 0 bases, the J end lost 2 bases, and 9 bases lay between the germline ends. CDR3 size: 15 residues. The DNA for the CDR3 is TGTGCCAGCAGCGTAGGACTGGGGACCTACAATGAGCAGTTCTTC. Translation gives CASSVGLGTYNEQFF.

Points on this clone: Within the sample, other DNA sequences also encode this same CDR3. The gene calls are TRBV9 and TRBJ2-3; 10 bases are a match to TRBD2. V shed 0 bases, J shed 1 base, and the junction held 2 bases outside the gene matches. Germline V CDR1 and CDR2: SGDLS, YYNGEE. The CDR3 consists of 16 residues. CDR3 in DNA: TGTGCCAGCAGCGTAGGTACTAGCGGGGGCACAGATACGCAGTATTTT. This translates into CASSVGTSGGTDTQYF.

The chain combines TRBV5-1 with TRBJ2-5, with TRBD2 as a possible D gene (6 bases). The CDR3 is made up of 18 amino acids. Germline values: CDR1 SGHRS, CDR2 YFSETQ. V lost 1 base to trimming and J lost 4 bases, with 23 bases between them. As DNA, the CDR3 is TGCGCCAGCAGCTTGCTTAGGTTGCAGACTGGCGGGGTAGAGACCCAGTACTTC. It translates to CASSLLRLQTGGVETQYF. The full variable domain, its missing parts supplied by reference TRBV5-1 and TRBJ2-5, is KAGVTQTPRYLIKTRGQQVTLSCSPISGHRSVSWYQQTPGQGLQFLFEYFSETQRNKGNFPGRFSGRQFSNSRSEMNVSTLELGDSALYLCASSLLRLQTGGVETQYFGPGTRLLVL.

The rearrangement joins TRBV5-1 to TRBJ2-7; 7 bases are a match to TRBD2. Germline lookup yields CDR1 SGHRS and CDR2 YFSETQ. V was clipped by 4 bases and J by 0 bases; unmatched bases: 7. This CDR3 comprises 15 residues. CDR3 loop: CASSPRASGSYEQYF. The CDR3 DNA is TGCGCCAGCAGCCCGAGGGCTAGCGGCTCCTACGAGCAGTACTTC. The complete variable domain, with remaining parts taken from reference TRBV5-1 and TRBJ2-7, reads KAGVTQTPRYLIKTRGQQVTLSCSPISGHRSVSWYQQTPGQGLQFLFEYFSETQRNKGNFPGRFSGRQFSNSRSEMNVSTLELGDSALYLCASSPRASGSYEQYFGPGTRLTVT.

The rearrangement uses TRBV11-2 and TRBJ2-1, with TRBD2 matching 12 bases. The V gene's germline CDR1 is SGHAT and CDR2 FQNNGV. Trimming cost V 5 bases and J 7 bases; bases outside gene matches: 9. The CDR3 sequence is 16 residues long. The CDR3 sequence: CASSLRTSGTDNEQFF. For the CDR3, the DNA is TGTGCCAGCAGCCTCCGGACTAGCGGGACCGATAATGAGCAGTTCTTC.

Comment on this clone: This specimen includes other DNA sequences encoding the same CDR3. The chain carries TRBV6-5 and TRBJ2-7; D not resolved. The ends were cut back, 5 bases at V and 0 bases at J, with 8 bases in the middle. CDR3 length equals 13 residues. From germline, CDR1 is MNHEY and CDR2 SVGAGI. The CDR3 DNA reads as TGTGCCAGCAGTCGGACGGTCTCCTACGAGCAGTACTTC. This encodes CASSRTVSYEQYF.

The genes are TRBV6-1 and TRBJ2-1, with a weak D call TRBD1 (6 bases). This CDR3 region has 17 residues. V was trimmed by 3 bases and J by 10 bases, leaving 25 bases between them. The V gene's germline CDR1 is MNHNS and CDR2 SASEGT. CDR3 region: CASSDPAHRGSTGEQFF. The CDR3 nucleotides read TGTGCCAGCAGTGACCCAGCGCACCGGGGCAGCACAGGGGAGCAGTTCTTC.

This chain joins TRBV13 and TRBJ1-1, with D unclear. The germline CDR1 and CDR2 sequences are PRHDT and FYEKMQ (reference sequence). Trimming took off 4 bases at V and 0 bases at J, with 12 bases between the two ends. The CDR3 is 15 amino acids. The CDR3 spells CASSSSPRVNTEAFF. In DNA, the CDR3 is TGTGCCAGCAGCTCCTCCCCTCGGGTGAACACTGAAGCTTTCTTT.

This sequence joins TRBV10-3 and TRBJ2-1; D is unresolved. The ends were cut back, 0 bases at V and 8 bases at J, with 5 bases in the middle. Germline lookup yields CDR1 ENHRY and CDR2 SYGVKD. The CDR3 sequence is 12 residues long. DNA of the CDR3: TGTGCCATCAGTGAGTCGGGCGATGAGCAGTTCTTC. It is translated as CAISESGDEQFF.

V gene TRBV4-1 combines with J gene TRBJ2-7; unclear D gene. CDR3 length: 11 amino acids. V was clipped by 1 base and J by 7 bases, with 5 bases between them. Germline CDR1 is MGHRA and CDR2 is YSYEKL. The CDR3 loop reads CASSQGWEQYF. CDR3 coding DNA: TGCGCCAGCAGCCAAGGTTGGGAGCAGTACTTC.

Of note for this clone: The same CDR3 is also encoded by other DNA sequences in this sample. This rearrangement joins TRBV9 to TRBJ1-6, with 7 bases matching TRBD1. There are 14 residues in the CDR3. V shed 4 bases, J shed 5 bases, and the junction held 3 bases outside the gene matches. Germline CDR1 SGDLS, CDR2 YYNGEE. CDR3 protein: CASSPGQNNSPLHF. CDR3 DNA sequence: TGTGCCAGCAGCCCGGGACAGAATAATTCACCCCTCCACTTT. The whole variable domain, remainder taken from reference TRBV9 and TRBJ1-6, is DSGVTQTPKHLITATGQRVTLRCSPRSGDLSVYWYQQSLDQGLQFLIQYYNGEERAKGNILERFSAQQFPDLHSELNLSSLELGDSALYFCASSPGQNNSPLHFGNGTRLTVT.

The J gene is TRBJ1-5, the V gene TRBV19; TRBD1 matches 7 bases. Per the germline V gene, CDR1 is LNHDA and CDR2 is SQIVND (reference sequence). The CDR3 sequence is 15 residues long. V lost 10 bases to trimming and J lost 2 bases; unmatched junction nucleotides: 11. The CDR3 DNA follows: TGTGCCACCAAACTAGAGGGGGCTGGCAATCAGCCCCAGCATTTT. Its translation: CATKLEGAGNQPQHF.

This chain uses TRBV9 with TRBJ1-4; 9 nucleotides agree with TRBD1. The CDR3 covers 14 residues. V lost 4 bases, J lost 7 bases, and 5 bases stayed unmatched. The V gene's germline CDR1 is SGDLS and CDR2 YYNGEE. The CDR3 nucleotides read TGTGCCAGCAGCCCGTGGACAGGGGCTGAAAAACTGTTTTTT. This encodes CASSPWTGAEKLFF.

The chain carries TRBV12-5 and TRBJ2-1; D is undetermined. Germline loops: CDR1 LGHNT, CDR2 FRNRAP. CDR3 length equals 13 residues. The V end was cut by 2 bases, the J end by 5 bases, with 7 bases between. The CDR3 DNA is TGTGCTAGTGGTTTGAGGCAGAACAATGAGCAGTTCTTC. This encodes CASGLRQNNEQFF.

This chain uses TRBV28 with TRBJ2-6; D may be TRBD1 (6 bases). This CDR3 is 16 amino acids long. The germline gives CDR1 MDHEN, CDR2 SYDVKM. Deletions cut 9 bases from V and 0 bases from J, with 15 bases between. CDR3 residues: CARGGSMSSGANVLTF. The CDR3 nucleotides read TGTGCCAGAGGGGGTTCCATGAGCTCTGGGGCCAACGTCCTGACTTTC.